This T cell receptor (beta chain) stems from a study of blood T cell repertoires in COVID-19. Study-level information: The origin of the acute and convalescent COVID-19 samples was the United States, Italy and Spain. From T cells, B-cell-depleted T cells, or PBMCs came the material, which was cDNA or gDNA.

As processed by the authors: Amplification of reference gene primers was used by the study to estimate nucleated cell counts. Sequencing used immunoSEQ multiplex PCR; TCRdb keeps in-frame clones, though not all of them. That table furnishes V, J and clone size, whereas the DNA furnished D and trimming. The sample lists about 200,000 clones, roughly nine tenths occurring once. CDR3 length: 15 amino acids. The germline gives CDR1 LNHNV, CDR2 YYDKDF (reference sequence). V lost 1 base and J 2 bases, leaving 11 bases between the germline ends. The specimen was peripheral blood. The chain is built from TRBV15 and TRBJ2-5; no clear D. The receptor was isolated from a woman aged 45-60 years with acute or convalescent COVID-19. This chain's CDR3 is CATSRVRSGQETQYF. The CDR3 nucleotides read TGTGCCACCAGCAGAGTGAGGTCTGGGCAAGAGACCCAGTACTTC.